This T cell receptor (beta chain) comes out of a study of CD8 T cells in Susac syndrome. Random hexamers served to reverse transcribe roughly 0.5 to 1 ug RNA. With immunoSEQ multiplex PCR, TCR beta CDR3 was amplified across 54 Vbeta and 13 Jbeta. TCRdb itself ran the immunoSEQ multiplex PCR reads through MiXCR, one entry per CDR3 protein. The sample holds about 240,000 distinct CDR3 sequences; 90% to 96% are singletons and the top ten take about 0.095%. The Susac syndrome patients fit the recently defined diagnostic criteria for definite or probable disease. Germline V CDR1 and CDR2: LNHNV, YYDKDF (reference sequence). The CDR3 extends over 17 amino acids. J gave up 4 bases and V 6 bases, and 14 bases lay outside the gene matches.

The source of this sequence is a human donor with Susac syndrome. Source material: CD4+ T cells from PBMCs. The chain links TRBV15 to TRBJ2-1, with 8 bases matching TRBD2. CDR3 sequence: CATRVIRLAGPYNEQFF. In DNA form, the CDR3 reads TGTGCCACCAGGGTGATTCGATTAGCGGGACCTTACAATGAGCAGTTCTTC.